Listed below are T cell receptor beta chains from one sample, sequenced in a study of identical twins. TCRdb independently ran MiXCR on the 5' RACE reads; one entry per CDR3 protein. The repertoire includes about 240,000 distinct CDR3 sequences, 7% to 8.5% of them detected once, and around 5% sits in the top ten. The same data also went into a second study, on yellow fever vaccine responses in identical twins.

The sequenced material came from CD8+ T cells sorted from blood. The receptors here all came from a woman between 18 and 29 years old in good health. Both conserved end residues are part of each CDR3. D genes are given only for firm matches. The listing skips clone size in some rows; elsewhere it reads once, few, many or a size class.

V,size,J,D,CDR3,DNA
TRBV6-1,few,TRBJ1-1,-,CASSEANTEAFF,TGTGCCAGCAGTGAAGCCAACACAGAAGCTTTCTTT
TRBV7-6,many,TRBJ2-1,TRBD2,CASSLAGLAGHNEQFF,TGTGCCAGCAGCTTAGCGGGACTAGCGGGACACAATGAGCAGTTCTTC
TRBV29-1,few,TRBJ2-7,-,CSVEEGRGYEQYF,TGCAGCGTTGAAGAGGGAAGGGGGTACGAGCAGTACTTC
TRBV4-1,few,TRBJ2-3,-,CASSQGRGGGAQDTQYF,TGCGCCAGCAGCCAAGGGAGGGGAGGGGGGGCCCAAGATACGCAGTATTTT
TRBV4-1,few,TRBJ2-1,-,CASSQESGVGYNEQFF,TGCGCCAGCAGCCAAGAATCAGGAGTTGGGTACAATGAGCAGTTCTTC
TRBV4-1,many,TRBJ1-1,-,CASSQQQYMNTEAFF,TGCGCCAGCAGCCAGCAACAGTATATGAACACTGAAGCTTTCTTT
TRBV28,-,TRBJ2-3,TRBD2,CASSFGTSGDQDTQYF,TGTGCCAGCAGTTTTGGGACTAGCGGGGATCAAGATACGCAGTATTTT
TRBV29-1,-,TRBJ1-2,-,CSVEGSDGYTF,TGCAGCGTTGAAGGGTCCGATGGCTACACCTTC
TRBV4-2,-,TRBJ2-1,-,CASSHPTPSRDDNEQFF,TGTGCCAGCAGCCACCCGACCCCTAGTCGGGACGACAATGAGCAGTTCTTC
TRBV7-6,-,TRBJ2-1,-,CASSLLVNEQFF,TGTGCCAGCAGCTTATTGGTAAATGAGCAGTTCTTC
TRBV28,few,TRBJ2-1,-,CASRLGTHGGSYNEQFF,TGTGCCAGTCGGTTAGGAACACATGGGGGGTCCTACAATGAGCAGTTCTTC
TRBV2,-,TRBJ2-3,-,CATSLGAQYF,TGTGCCACCTCGCTAGGTGCGCAGTATTTT
TRBV29-1,many,TRBJ2-3,TRBD2,CSVDAGEFTDTQYF,TGCAGCGTTGATGCGGGGGAGTTCACAGATACGCAGTATTTT
TRBV27,-,TRBJ2-3,-,CASARLDTQYF,TGTGCCAGCGCTAGGTTAGATACGCAGTATTTT
TRBV4-1,-,TRBJ2-5,-,CASSQVGKQETQYF,TGCGCCAGCAGCCAAGTGGGAAAGCAAGAGACCCAGTACTTC
TRBV12-3/TRBV12-4,-,TRBJ2-5,-,CASSLSSAPDRETQYF,TGTGCCAGCAGTTTGTCCTCCGCCCCCGATCGGGAGACCCAGTACTTC
TRBV9,many,TRBJ2-3,TRBD2,CASSRSGGSTDTQYF,TGTGCCAGCAGTCGTAGCGGGGGCAGCACAGATACGCAGTATTTT